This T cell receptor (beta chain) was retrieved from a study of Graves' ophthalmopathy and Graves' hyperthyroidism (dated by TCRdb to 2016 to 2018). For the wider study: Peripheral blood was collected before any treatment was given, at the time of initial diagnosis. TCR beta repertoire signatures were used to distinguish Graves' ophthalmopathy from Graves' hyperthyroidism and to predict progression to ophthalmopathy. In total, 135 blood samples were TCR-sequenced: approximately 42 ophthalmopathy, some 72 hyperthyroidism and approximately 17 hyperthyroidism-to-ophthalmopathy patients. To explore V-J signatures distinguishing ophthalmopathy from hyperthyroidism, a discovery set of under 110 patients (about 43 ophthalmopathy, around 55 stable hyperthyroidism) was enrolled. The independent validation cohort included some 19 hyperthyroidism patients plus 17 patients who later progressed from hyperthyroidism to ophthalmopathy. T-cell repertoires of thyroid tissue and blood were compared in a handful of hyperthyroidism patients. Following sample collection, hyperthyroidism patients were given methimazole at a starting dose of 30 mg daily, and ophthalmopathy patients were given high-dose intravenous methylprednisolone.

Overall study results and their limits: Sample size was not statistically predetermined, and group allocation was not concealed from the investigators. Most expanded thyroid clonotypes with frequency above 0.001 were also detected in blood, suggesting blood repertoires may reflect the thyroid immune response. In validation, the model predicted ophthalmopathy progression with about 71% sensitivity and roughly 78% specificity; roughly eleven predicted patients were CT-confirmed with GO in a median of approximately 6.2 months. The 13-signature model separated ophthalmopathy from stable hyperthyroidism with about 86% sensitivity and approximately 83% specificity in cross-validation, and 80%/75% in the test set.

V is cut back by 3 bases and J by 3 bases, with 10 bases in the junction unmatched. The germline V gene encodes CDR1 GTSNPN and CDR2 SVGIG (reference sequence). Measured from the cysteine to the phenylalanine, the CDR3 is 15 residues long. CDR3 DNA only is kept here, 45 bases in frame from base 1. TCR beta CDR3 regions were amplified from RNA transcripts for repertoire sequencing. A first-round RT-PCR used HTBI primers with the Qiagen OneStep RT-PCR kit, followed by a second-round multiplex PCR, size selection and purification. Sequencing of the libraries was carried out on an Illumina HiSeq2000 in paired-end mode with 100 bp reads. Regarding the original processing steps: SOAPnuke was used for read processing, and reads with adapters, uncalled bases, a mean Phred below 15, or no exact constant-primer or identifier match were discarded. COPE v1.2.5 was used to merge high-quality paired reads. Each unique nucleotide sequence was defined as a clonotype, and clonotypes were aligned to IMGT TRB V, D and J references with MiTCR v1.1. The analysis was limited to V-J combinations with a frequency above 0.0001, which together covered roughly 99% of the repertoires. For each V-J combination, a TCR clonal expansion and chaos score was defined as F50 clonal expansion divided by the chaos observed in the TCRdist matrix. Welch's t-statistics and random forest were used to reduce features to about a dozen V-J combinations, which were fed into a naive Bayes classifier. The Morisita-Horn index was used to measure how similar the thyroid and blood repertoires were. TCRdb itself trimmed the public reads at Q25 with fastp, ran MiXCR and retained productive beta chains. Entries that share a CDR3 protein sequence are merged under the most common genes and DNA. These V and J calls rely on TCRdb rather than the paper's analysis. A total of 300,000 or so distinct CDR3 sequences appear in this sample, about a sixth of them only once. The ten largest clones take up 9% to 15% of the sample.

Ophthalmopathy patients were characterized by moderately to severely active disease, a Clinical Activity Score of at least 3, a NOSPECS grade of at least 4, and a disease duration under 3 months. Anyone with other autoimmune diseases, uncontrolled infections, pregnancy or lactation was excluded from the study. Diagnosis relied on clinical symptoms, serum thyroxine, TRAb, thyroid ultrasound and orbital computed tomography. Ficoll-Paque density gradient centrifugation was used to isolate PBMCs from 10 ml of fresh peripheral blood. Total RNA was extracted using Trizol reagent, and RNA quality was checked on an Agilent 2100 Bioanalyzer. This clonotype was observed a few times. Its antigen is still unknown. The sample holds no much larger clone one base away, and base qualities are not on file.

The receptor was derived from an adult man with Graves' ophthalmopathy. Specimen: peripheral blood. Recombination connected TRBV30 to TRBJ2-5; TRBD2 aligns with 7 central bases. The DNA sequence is TGTGCCTGGAGCCCCTCCGTGACTAGCAAAGAGACCCAGTACTTC. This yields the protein CAWSPSVTSKETQYF.